The 11 T cell receptor beta chains listed next were all sequenced from one sample in a study of Graves' ophthalmopathy and Graves' hyperthyroidism. Amplifying from RNA transcripts, the study obtained TCR beta CDR3 regions. After a first-round RT-PCR with HTBI primers, a second-round multiplex PCR was run. TCRdb itself ran the multiplex PCR reads through MiXCR, one entry per CDR3 protein. The data show 400,000 or so distinct CDR3 sequences, 17% seen once. Sequencing input: peripheral blood. The receptors shown here come from an adult woman with stable Graves' hyperthyroidism.

This clonotype showed up many times. The rearrangement joins TRBV5-1 to TRBJ2-2; 7 bases match TRBD1. CDR3 length equals 15 residues. In germline, CDR1 is SGHRS, CDR2 YFSETQ. With V trimmed by 1 base and J by 6 bases, 6 bases remained unmatched. In nucleotides, the CDR3 is TGCGCCAGCAGCTTGTTACAGGGGAAGGCCGGGGAGCTGTTTTTT. Its protein is CASSLLQGKAGELFF.

This clonotype was counted ten times or more. In DNA, the CDR3 is TGTGCCAGCAGTTATGGCGAGATAAACATTCAGTACTTC. It is translated as CASSYGEINIQYF. The rearrangement uses TRBV6-2 or TRBV6-3 and TRBJ2-4; the D is unclear. CDR1 and CDR2 from the germline V gene are MNHEY and SVGEGT. CDR3 length: 13 amino acids. The V end was cut by 3 bases, the J end by 6 bases, with 9 bases between.

Ten or more counts support this clonotype. The chain joins TRBV14 to TRBJ2-4; D gene uncertain. Trimming took off 2 bases at V and 10 bases at J, with 15 bases between the two ends. Germline CDR1 reads SGHDN; CDR2 reads FVKESK. This CDR3 is built from 14 residues. CDR3: CASSQHDPNGIQYF. The CDR3 DNA follows: TGTGCCAGCAGCCAACACGACCCCAATGGTATTCAGTACTTC.

This clonotype was picked up many times. The V call is TRBV7-8, the J call TRBJ1-1, with D maybe TRBD1 (6 bases). The V end was cut by 7 bases, the J end by 1 base, with 16 bases between. The germline gives CDR1 SGHVS, CDR2 FQNEAQ. CDR3 size: 15 residues. Here the CDR3 DNA reads TGTGCCAGCAACCCGGCGGGGGCGCGGAACACTGAAGCTTTCTTT. The encoded protein is CASNPAGARNTEAFF.

Concerning this clonotype itself: Relative to the germline gene, one junction end is altered; a read error may explain this. The genes are TRBV29-1 and TRBJ1-1; 7 nucleotides line up with TRBD1. The V gene's germline CDR1 is SQVTM and CDR2 ANQGSEA. This CDR3 comprises 13 residues. CDR3 residues: CSVTGQLYTDAFF. DNA for the CDR3: TGCAGCGTTACGGGACAGCTCTACACTGACGCTTTCTTT.

V is TRBV7-2 and J is TRBJ2-7; perhaps TRBD2 as D (6 bases). In germline, CDR1 is SGHTA, CDR2 FQGNSA. CDR3 length equals 15 residues. Trimming took off 1 base at V and 4 bases at J, with 14 bases between the two ends. The CDR3 DNA follows: TGTGCCAGCAGCTTAGTATCCGGGAGTGGGTACGAGCAGTACTTC. Translating it yields CASSLVSGSGYEQYF. Full variable domain (rest looked up from reference TRBV7-2 and TRBJ2-7): GAGVSQSPSNKVTEKGKDVELRCDPISGHTALYWYRQSLGQGLEFLIYFQGNSAPDKSGLPSDRFSAERTGGSVSTLTIQRTQQEDSAVYLCASSLVSGSGYEQYFGPGTRLTVT.

This clonotype was observed at least ten times. The chain uses TRBV12-3 or TRBV12-4 and TRBJ1-5, with D tentatively TRBD1 (6 bases). The germline V and J ends were trimmed by 5 bases and 4 bases, with 15 bases remaining between them. The CDR3 has 15 residues. This chain's CDR3 is CASSLTRGGNQPQHF. CDR3 sequence (DNA): TGTGCCAGCAGTCTCACCAGGGGAGGAAATCAGCCCCAGCATTTT.

This clonotype was counted ten times or more. The V gene is TRBV2, the J gene TRBJ1-6, with a tentative D call TRBD1 (6 bases). This CDR3 has 13 residues. Trimming shortened V by 2 bases and J by 10 bases, and 9 bases separated the two germline ends. Germline CDR1 reads SNHLY; CDR2 reads FYNNEI. The CDR3 sequence: CASSERGGSPLHF. For the CDR3, the DNA is TGTGCCAGCAGTGAAAGGGGGGGCTCACCCCTCCACTTT.

This clonotype was detected ten times or more. V and J are TRBV28 and TRBJ1-6; D remains unclear. Germline V CDR1 and CDR2: MDHEN, SYDVKM. Trimming removed 3 bases from V and 12 bases from J, with 15 bases in between. This CDR3 is 14 amino acids long. CDR3 DNA: TGTGCCAGCAGTTTTATTCGTGGAGGCGGACCCCTCCACTTT. It encodes CASSFIRGGGPLHF. The variable domain in full, completed from reference TRBV28 and TRBJ1-6, reads DVKVTQSSRYLVKRTGEKVFLECVQDMDHENMFWYRQDPGLGLRLIYFSYDVKMKEKGDIPEGYSVSREKKERFSLILESASTNQTSMYLCASSFIRGGGPLHFGNGTRLTVT.

This clonotype was seen many times. The genes are TRBV6-2 or TRBV6-3 and TRBJ2-7, with 7 bases fitting TRBD1. The CDR3 loop spans 14 amino acids. With V trimmed by 6 bases and J by 3 bases, 8 bases remained unmatched. From germline, CDR1 is MNHEY and CDR2 SVGEGT. The CDR3 region has the DNA TGTGCCAGCAGAGAACCGGGACAGAACTACGAGCAGTACTTC. Translation gives CASREPGQNYEQYF.

This clonotype was observed many times. This chain joins TRBV7-2 and TRBJ2-7, with D perhaps matching TRBD2 (6 bases). This CDR3 comprises 14 residues. The V gene's germline CDR1 is SGHTA and CDR2 FQGNSA. V dropped 4 bases and J dropped 4 bases, with 14 bases sitting between them. This chain's CDR3 is CASSYHLAPYEQYF. The CDR3 DNA reads as TGTGCCAGCAGCTACCACCTAGCGCCGTACGAGCAGTACTTC.